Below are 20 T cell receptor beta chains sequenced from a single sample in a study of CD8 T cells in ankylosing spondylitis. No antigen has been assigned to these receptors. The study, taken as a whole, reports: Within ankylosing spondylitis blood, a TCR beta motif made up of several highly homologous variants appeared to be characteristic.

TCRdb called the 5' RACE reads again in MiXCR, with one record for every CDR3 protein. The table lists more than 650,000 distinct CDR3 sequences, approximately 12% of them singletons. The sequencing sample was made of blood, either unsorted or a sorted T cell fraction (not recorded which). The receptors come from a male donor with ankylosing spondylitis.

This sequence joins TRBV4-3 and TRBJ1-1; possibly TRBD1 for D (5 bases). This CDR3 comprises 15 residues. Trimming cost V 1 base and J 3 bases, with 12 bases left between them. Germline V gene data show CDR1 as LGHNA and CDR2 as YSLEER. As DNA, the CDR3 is TGCGCCAGCAGCCAAGGACCACGGGGGGACACTGAAGCTTTCTTT. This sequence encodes CASSQGPRGDTEAFF.

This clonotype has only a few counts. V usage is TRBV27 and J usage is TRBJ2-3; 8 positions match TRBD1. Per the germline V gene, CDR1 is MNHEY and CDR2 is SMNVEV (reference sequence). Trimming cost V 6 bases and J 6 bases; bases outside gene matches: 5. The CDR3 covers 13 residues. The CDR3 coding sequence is TGTGCCAGCAGGCGGCAGGGGGCCGATACGCAGTATTTT. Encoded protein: CASRRQGADTQYF.

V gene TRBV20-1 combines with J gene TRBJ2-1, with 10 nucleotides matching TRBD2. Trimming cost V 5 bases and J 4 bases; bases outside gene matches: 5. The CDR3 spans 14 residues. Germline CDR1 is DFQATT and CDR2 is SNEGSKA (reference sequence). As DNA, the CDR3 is TGCAGTGCTGAGGGGACTAGCGTGTACAATGAGCAGTTCTTC. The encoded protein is CSAEGTSVYNEQFF.

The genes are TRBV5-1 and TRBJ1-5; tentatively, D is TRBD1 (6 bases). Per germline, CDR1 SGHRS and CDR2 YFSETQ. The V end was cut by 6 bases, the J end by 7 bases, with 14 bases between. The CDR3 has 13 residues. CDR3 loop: CASTSGEGQPQHF. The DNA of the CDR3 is TGCGCCAGCACTTCAGGGGAAGGACAGCCCCAGCATTTT.

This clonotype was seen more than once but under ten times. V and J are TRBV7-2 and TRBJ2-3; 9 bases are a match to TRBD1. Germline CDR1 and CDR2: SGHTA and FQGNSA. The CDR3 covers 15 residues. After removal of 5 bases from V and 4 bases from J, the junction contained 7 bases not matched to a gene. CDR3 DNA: TGTGCCAGCAGCCTACAGGGGGCCAACGCAGATACGCAGTATTTT. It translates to CASSLQGANADTQYF.

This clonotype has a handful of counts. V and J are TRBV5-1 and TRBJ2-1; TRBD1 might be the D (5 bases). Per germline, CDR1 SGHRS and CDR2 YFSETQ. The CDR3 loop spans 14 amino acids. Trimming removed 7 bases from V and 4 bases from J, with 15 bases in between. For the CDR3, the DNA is TGCGCCAGCTTCCTAGAGACAGAGTACAATGAGCAGTTCTTC. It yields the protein CASFLETEYNEQFF.

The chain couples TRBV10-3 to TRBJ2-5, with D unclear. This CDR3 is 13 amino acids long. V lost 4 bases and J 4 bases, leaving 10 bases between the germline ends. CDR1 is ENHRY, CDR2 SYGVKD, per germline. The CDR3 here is CAISASAGETQYF. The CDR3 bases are TGTGCCATCAGTGCGAGTGCAGGAGAGACCCAGTACTTC.

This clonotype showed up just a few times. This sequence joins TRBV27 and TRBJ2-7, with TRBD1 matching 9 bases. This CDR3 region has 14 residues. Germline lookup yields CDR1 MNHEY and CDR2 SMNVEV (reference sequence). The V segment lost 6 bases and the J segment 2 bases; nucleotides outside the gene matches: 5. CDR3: CASSRDRVPYEQYF. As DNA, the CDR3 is TGTGCCAGCAGCCGGGACAGGGTCCCCTACGAGCAGTACTTC.

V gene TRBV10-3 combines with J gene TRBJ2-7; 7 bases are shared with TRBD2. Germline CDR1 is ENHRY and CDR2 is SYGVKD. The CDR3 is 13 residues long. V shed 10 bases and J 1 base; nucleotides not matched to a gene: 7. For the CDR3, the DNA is TGTGCCACCGGTTCTAGCGGATCCTACGAGCAGTACTTC. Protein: CATGSSGSYEQYF.

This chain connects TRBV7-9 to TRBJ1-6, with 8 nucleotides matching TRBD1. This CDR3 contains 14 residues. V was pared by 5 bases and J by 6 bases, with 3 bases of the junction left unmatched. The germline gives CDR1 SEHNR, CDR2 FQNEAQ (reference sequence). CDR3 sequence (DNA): TGTGCCAGCAGCAAGGACAGGGCTAATTCACCCCTCCACTTT. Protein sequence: CASSKDRANSPLHF.

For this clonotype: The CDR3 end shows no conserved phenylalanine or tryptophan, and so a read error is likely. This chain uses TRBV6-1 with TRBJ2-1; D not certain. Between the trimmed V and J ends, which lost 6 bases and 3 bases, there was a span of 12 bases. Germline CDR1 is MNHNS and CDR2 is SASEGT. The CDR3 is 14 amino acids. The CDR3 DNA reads TGTGCCAGCAGGAACCGACGAGGCTACAATGAGCAGTTCCTC. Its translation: CASRNRRGYNEQFL.

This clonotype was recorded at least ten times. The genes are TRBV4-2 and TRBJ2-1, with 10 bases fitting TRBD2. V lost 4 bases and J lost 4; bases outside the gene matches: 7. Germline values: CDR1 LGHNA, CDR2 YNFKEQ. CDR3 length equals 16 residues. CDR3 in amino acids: CASSLEAGGLYNEQFF. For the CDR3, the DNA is TGTGCCAGCAGCCTTGAAGCGGGGGGGCTTTACAATGAGCAGTTCTTC.

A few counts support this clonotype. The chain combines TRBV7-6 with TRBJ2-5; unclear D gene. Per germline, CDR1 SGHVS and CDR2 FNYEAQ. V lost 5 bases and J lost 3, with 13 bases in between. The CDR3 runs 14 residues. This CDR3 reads CASSLRRSEETQYF. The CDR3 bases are TGTGCCAGCAGCCTTAGACGGAGTGAAGAGACCCAGTACTTC.

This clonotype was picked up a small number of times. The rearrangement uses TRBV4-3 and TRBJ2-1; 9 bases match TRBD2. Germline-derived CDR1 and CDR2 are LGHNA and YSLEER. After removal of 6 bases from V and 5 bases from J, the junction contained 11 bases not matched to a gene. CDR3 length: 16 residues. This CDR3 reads CASSRLQRGADNEQFF. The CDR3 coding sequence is TGCGCCAGCAGTCGCCTTCAGCGGGGGGCGGACAATGAGCAGTTCTTC.

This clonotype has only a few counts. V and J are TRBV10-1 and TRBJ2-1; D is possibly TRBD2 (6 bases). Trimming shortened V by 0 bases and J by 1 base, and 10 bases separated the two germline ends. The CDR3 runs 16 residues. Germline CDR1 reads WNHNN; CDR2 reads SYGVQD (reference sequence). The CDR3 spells CASSESGSGSYNEQFF. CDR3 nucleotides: TGCGCCAGCAGTGAGTCTGGGAGCGGGTCCTACAATGAGCAGTTCTTC.

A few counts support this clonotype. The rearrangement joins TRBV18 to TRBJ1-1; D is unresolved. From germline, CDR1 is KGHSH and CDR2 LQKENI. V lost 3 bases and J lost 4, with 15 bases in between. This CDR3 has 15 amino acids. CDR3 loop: CASSPGQVPGTEAFF. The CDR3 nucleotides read TGTGCCAGCTCACCCGGGCAGGTACCCGGCACTGAAGCTTTCTTT.

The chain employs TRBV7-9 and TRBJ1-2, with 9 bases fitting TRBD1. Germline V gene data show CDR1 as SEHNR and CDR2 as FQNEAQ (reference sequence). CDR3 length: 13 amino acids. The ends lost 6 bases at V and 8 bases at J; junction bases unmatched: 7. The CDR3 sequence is CASSWDRVKGYTF. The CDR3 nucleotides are TGTGCCAGCAGTTGGGACAGGGTAAAGGGCTACACCTTC.

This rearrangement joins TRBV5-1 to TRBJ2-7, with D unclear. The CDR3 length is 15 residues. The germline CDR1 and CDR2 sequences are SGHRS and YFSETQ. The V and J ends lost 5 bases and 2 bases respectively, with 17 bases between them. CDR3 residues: CASRLQLGPAYEQYF. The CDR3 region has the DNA TGCGCCAGCAGGCTCCAGTTGGGTCCCGCCTACGAGCAGTACTTC.

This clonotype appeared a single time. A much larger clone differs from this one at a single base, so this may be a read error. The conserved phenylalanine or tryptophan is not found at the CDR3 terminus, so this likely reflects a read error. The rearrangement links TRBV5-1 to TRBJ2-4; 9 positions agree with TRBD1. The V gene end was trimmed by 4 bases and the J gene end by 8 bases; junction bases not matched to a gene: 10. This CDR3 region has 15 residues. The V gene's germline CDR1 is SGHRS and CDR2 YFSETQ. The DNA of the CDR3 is TGCGCCAGCAGCCGTAAGGGACAGGGAGAGGACATTCAGTACTAC. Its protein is CASSRKGQGEDIQYY.

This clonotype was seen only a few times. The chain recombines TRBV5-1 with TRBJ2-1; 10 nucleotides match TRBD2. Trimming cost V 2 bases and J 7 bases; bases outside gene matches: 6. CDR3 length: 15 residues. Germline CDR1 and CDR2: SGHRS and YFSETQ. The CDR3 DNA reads TGCGCCAGCAGCTTCCTAGCGGGAGTTCGGAATGAGCAGTTCTTC. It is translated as CASSFLAGVRNEQFF.